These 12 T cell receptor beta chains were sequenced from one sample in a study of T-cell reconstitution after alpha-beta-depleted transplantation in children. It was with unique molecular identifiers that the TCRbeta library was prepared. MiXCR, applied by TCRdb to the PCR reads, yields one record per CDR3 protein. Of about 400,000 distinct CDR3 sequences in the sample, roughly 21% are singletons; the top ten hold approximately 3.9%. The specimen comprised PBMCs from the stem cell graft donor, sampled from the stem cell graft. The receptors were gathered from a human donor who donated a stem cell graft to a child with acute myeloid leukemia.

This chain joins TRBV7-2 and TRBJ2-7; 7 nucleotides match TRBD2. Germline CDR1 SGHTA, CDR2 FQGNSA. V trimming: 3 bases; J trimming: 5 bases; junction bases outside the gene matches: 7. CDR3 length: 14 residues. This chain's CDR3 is CASSLSGGSHEQYF. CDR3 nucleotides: TGTGCCAGCAGCTTGAGTGGCGGGAGCCACGAGCAGTACTTC.

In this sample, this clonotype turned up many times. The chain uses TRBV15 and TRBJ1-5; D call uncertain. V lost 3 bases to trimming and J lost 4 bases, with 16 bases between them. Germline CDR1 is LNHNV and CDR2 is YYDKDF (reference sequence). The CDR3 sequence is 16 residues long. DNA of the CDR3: TGTGCCACCAGCAGTGTCGGGTGGGTCGGGAATCAGCCCCAGCATTTT. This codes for CATSSVGWVGNQPQHF. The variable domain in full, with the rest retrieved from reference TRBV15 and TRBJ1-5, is DAMVIQNPRYQVTQFGKPVTLSCSQTLNHNVMYWYQQKSSQAPKLLFHYYDKDFNNEADTPDNFQSRRPNTSFCFLDIRSPGLGDTAMYLCATSSVGWVGNQPQHFGDGTRLSIL.

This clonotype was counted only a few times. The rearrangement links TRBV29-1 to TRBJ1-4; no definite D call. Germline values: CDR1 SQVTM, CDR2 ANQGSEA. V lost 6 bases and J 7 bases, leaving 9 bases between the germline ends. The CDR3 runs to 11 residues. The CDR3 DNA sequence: TGCAGCGTGGAGTTGTTTGAAAAACTGTTTTTT. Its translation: CSVELFEKLFF.

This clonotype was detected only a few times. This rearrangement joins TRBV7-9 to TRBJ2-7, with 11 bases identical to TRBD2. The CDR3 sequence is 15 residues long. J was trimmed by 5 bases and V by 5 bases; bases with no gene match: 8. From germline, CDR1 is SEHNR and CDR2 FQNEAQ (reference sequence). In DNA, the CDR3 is TGTGCCAGCAGCCCCCCGGGACTAGCGGCTGACGAGCAGTACTTC. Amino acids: CASSPPGLAADEQYF.

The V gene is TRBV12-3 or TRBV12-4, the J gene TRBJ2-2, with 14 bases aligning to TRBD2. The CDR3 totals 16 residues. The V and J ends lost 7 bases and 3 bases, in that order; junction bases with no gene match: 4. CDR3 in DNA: TGTGCCAGCACCGGACTAGCGGGAGGATACACCGGGGAGCTGTTTTTT. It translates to CASTGLAGGYTGELFF.

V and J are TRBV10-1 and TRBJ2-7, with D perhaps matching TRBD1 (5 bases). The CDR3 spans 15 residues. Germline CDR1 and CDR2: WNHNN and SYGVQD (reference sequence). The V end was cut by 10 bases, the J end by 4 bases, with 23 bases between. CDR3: CATPPRNDRAYEQYF. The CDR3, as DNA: TGCGCCACCCCTCCGAGAAACGACAGAGCTTACGAGCAGTACTTC.

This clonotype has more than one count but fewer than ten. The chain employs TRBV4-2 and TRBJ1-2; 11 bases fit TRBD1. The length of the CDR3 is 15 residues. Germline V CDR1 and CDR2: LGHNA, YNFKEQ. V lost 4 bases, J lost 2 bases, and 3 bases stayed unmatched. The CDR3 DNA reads TGTGCCAGCAGCCCCCGGGACAGGGGGAACTATGGCTACACCTTC. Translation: CASSPRDRGNYGYTF.

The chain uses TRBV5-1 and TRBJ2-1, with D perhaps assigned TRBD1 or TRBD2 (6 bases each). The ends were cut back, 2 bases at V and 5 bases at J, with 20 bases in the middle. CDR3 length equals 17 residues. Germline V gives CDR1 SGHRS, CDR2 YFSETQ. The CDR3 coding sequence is TGCGCCAGCAGCTTCGGTCAGGGGACTCGCCCAAACAATGAGCAGTTCTTC. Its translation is CASSFGQGTRPNNEQFF.

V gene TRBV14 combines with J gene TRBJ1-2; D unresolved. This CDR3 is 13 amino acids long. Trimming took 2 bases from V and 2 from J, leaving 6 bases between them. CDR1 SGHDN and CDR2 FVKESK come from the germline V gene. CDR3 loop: CASSQQRNYGYTF. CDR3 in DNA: TGTGCCAGCAGCCAACAGAGAAACTATGGCTACACCTTC.

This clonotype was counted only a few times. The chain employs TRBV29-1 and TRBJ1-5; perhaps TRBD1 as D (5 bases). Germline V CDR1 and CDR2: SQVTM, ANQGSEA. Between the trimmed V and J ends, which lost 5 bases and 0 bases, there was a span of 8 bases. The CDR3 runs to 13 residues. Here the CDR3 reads CSVSDSSNQPQHF. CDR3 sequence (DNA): TGCAGCGTTTCTGACAGTAGCAATCAGCCCCAGCATTTT.

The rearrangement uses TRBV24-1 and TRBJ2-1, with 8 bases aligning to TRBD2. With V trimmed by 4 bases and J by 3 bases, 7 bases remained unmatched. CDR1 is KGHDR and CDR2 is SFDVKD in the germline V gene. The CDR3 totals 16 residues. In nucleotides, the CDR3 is TGTGCCACCAGTGACCGTACTAGCGGCCTCTACAATGAGCAGTTCTTC. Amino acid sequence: CATSDRTSGLYNEQFF.

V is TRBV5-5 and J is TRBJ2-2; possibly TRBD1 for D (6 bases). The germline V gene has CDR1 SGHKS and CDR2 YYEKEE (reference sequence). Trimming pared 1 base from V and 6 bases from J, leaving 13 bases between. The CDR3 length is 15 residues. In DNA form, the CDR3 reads TGTGCCAGCAGCTTGCTTACAGGGCTCTCCGGGGAGCTGTTTTTT. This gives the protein CASSLLTGLSGELFF.